One sample yielded the 21 T cell receptor beta chains listed below, sequenced in a study of T cells in tuberculosis. Sequencing was performed with immunoSEQ multiplex PCR; in TCRdb, only in-frame clones are kept and a portion is missing. The table has 38,000 or so clones, approximately 95% seen once. The sequencing input was PBMCs. Every receptor here comes from a donor aged 10-30 years with latent tuberculosis or without tuberculosis infection.

The gene calls are TRBV9 and TRBJ2-1, with 8 bases lining up with TRBD1. The V gene's germline CDR1 is SGDLS and CDR2 YYNGEE. V was pared by 3 bases and J by 2 bases, with 7 bases of the junction left unmatched. The CDR3 is 16 amino acids. The DNA of the CDR3 is TGTGCCAGCAGCGGGCTGACAGGGGTGACCTACAATGAGCAGTTCTTC. Translation: CASSGLTGVTYNEQFF.

The chain has TRBV4-2 and TRBJ2-5, with 12 bases that match TRBD1. This CDR3 is 17 amino acids long. The germline gives CDR1 LGHNA, CDR2 YNFKEQ. The V segment lost 0 bases and the J segment 1 base; nucleotides outside the gene matches: 3. As DNA, the CDR3 is TGTGCCAGCAGCCAAGAAGGGGACAGGGGGCCCCAAGAGACCCAGTACTTC. This sequence encodes CASSQEGDRGPQETQYF.

Details on this clone: The germline gene is not matched at one end of the junction; a read error may be the cause. The V call is TRBV6-6, the J call TRBJ1-4; unclear D gene. The CDR3 spans 10 residues. Looked up from germline, CDR1 is MNHNY and CDR2 is SVGAGI (reference sequence). CDR3 protein: CAAGEEKLFF. As DNA, the CDR3 is TGCGCCGCGGGTGAGGAAAAACTGTTTTTT.

This rearrangement joins TRBV19 to TRBJ2-1; TRBD2 matches 8 bases. In germline, CDR1 is LNHDA, CDR2 SQIVND (reference sequence). V lost 3 bases to trimming and J lost 8 bases; unmatched junction nucleotides: 6. This CDR3 comprises 14 residues. The CDR3 DNA follows: TGTGCCAGTAGTATCGGGGGGGCAGGCGATGAGCAGTTCTTC. It is translated as CASSIGGAGDEQFF.

The V call is TRBV4-3, the J call TRBJ2-1; D is possibly TRBD2 (7 bases). This CDR3 region has 17 residues. With 4 bases removed from V and 4 bases from J, the gap between germline ends came to 20 bases. Germline V gene data show CDR1 as LGHNA and CDR2 as YSLEER. CDR3 in DNA: TGCGCCAGCAGCCCCACAGGAGGGGGAGGGGGTTACAATGAGCAGTTCTTC. Its translation: CASSPTGGGGGYNEQFF.

V gene TRBV6-5 combines with J gene TRBJ1-2; 8 bases are a match to TRBD1. V was clipped by 2 bases and J by 11 bases; unmatched bases: 16. The CDR3 totals 16 residues. Germline CDR1 reads MNHEY; CDR2 reads SVGAGI. The CDR3 sequence: CASSYGRGQVRLGYTF. Here the CDR3 DNA reads TGTGCCAGCAGTTACGGCAGGGGGCAAGTTCGTTTGGGTTACACCTTC.

V usage is TRBV4-1 and J usage is TRBJ1-2; no clear D. The CDR3 totals 12 residues. CDR1 is MGHRA and CDR2 is YSYEKL in the germline V gene. Deletions cut 2 bases from V and 4 bases from J, with 5 bases between. DNA for the CDR3: TGCGCCAGCAGCCAACCCGGCTATGGCTACACCTTC. Residues: CASSQPGYGYTF.

This sequence joins TRBV30 and TRBJ2-7; possibly TRBD1 for D (5 bases). CDR1 and CDR2 (germline): GTSNPN, SVGIG (reference sequence). Trimming left V 5 bases short and J 3 bases short, with 20 bases between. CDR3 length: 15 amino acids. DNA for the CDR3: TGTGCCTGGTTCCACTCGACAGTTCCCTTCTACGAGCAGTACTTC. Its protein product is CAWFHSTVPFYEQYF.

The rearrangement links TRBV14 to TRBJ2-7; TRBD1 is a possible D gene (6 bases). Trimming cost V 2 bases and J 9 bases, with 14 bases left between them. Germline loops: CDR1 SGHDN, CDR2 FVKESK. This CDR3 region has 13 residues. CDR3 sequence reads: CASSQKQGLGQYF. The CDR3 DNA is TGTGCCAGCAGCCAAAAACAGGGATTGGGGCAGTACTTC.

The chain joins TRBV6-6 to TRBJ1-3, with D possibly being TRBD1 (5 bases). This CDR3 comprises 15 residues. Germline lookup yields CDR1 MNHNY and CDR2 SVGAGI (reference sequence). The V and J ends lost 0 bases and 4 bases respectively, with 10 bases between them. DNA of the CDR3: TGTGCCAGCAGTTACTCGATAGGGGTCGGAAACACCATATATTTT. It yields the protein CASSYSIGVGNTIYF.

The genes are TRBV11-2 and TRBJ1-4; no reliable D call. Germline V gives CDR1 SGHAT, CDR2 FQNNGV. Trimming took off 0 bases at V and 1 base at J, with 9 bases between the two ends. CDR3 length: 16 residues. In DNA, the CDR3 is TGTGCCAGCAGCTTAGAACTGGGCGTAACTAATGAAAAACTGTTTTTT. This encodes CASSLELGVTNEKLFF.

This rearrangement joins TRBV4-3 to TRBJ1-4; 11 bases line up with TRBD1. CDR3 length: 16 residues. With 0 bases clipped from V and 11 bases from J, the junction kept 8 bases outside the gene matches. Germline assignment: CDR1 LGHNA and CDR2 YSLEER. This CDR3 reads CASSQDQPGTGGKLFF. CDR3 DNA: TGCGCCAGCAGCCAAGATCAACCAGGGACAGGGGGGAAACTGTTTTTT.

In DNA, the CDR3 is TGTGCCAGCAGTGGAATTAGGACAGGGTCGAACACTGAAGCTTTCTTT. Protein product: CASSGIRTGSNTEAFF. The chain links TRBV25-1 to TRBJ1-1; 8 positions agree with TRBD1. This CDR3 region has 16 residues. The germline V gene encodes CDR1 MGHDK and CDR2 SYGVNS. The V and J ends lost 4 bases and 1 base, in that order; junction bases with no gene match: 8.

This clone was seen once. The chain uses TRBV10-3 and TRBJ1-6; D is ambiguous. The CDR3 totals 16 residues. Per germline, CDR1 ENHRY and CDR2 SYGVKD. V was cut by 0 bases and J by 0 bases, with 6 bases left in between. Written as DNA, the CDR3 is TGTGCCATCAGTGAGTCGGGCAGCTCCTATAATTCACCCCTCCACTTT. Encoded protein: CAISESGSSYNSPLHF.

This clone was counted a single time. The rearrangement joins TRBV9 to TRBJ1-2; D might be TRBD1 (5 bases). With 0 bases removed from V and 8 bases from J, the gap between germline ends came to 20 bases. CDR3 length: 16 amino acids. Germline V gives CDR1 SGDLS, CDR2 YYNGEE. This CDR3 reads CASSVGMPGLGRGYTF. CDR3 sequence (DNA): TGTGCCAGCAGCGTAGGGATGCCAGGGTTAGGTCGCGGCTACACCTTC. Full variable domain (missing parts from reference TRBV9 and TRBJ1-2): DSGVTQTPKHLITATGQRVTLRCSPRSGDLSVYWYQQSLDQGLQFLIQYYNGEERAKGNILERFSAQQFPDLHSELNLSSLELGDSALYFCASSVGMPGLGRGYTFGSGTRLTVV.

The DNA for the CDR3 is TGTGCCAGCAGCGTAGGACCCTTCGCGGGGGGCCTCAATGAGCAGTTCTTC. As protein: CASSVGPFAGGLNEQFF. The chain uses TRBV9 and TRBJ2-1; the match to TRBD2 covers 8 bases. V trimming: 0 bases; J trimming: 6 bases; junction bases outside the gene matches: 11. The CDR3 sequence is 17 residues long. Germline-derived CDR1 and CDR2 are SGDLS and YYNGEE.

V and J are TRBV25-1 and TRBJ1-1, with TRBD1 matching over 9 bases. The CDR3 covers 14 residues. CDR1 and CDR2 (germline): MGHDK, SYGVNS. The J segment lost 5 bases and the V segment lost 1 base, leaving 2 bases of the junction unmatched. The CDR3 nucleotides read TGTGCCAGCAGTGAATCACAGGGGGCGACTGAAGCTTTCTTT. Encoded protein: CASSESQGATEAFF.

This sequence joins TRBV6-5 and TRBJ2-3, with 7 bases fitting TRBD1. Germline V gene data show CDR1 as MNHEY and CDR2 as SVGAGI. The CDR3 contains 14 residues. V dropped 4 bases and J dropped 2; count of bases not matched to a gene: 3. The CDR3 spells CASSSTGTTDTQYF. For the CDR3, the DNA is TGTGCCAGCAGTTCGACAGGGACCACAGATACGCAGTATTTT.

This clone was seen once. The gene calls are TRBV19 and TRBJ1-5; 8 bases match TRBD1. Per germline, CDR1 LNHDA and CDR2 SQIVND (reference sequence). This CDR3 contains 13 residues. With V trimmed by 6 bases and J by 7 bases, 5 bases remained unmatched. CDR3 nucleotide sequence: TGTGCCAGTAGAGGGACAGGAACACAGCCCCAGCATTTT. It codes for CASRGTGTQPQHF.

The rearrangement uses TRBV18 and TRBJ1-2; D is possibly TRBD1 (5 bases). The germline CDR1 and CDR2 sequences are KGHSH and LQKENI. The V and J ends lost 1 base and 1 base respectively, with 7 bases between them. The CDR3 has 14 residues. Written as DNA, the CDR3 is TGTGCCAGCTCACCACGGGGGGATAACTATGGCTACACCTTC. Residues: CASSPRGDNYGYTF.

The gene calls are TRBV5-6 and TRBJ2-1; no clear D. CDR1 and CDR2 (germline): SGHDT, YYEEEE. The CDR3 totals 14 residues. With 4 bases removed from V and 6 bases from J, the gap between germline ends came to 14 bases. Here the CDR3 DNA reads TGTGCCAGCAGCCCCCCCGGTGAACCCAATGAGCAGTTCTTC. Its protein product is CASSPPGEPNEQFF.